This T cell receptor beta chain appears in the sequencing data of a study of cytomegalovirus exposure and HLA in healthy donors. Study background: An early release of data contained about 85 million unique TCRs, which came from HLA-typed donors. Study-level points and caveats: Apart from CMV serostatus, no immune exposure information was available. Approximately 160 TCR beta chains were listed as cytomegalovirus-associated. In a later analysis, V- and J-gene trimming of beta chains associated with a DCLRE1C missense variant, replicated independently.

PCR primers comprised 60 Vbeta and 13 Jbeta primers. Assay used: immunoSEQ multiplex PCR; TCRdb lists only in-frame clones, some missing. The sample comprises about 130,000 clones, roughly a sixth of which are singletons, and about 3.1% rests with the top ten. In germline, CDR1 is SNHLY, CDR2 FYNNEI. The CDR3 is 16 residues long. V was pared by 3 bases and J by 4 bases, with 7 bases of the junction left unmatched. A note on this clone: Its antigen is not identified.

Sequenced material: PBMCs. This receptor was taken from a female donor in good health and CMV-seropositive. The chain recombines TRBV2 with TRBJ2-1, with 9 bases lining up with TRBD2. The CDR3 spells CASSDPTSGVYNEQFF. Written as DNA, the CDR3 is TGTGCCAGCAGTGACCCGACTAGCGGAGTTTACAATGAGCAGTTCTTC. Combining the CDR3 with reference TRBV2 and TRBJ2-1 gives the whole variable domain EPEVTQTPSHQVTQMGQEVILRCVPISNHLYFYWYRQILGQKVEFLVSFYNNEISEKSEIFDDQFSVERPDGSNFTLKIRSTKLEDSAMYFCASSDPTSGVYNEQFFGPGTRLTVL.